A selection of T cell receptor beta chains follows, all from one sample in a study of T cells after yellow fever vaccination. TCRdb recomputed calls from the 5' RACE reads with MiXCR, one row per CDR3 protein. The profile covers 150,000 to 200,000 distinct CDR3 sequences, with approximately 10% appearing a single time and 35% to 45% taken by the ten largest. Specimen: CD8+ T cells sorted from PBMCs, collected 15 days after the yellow fever booster vaccination. The receptors were sampled from a man between 18 and 35 years old who received the YFV17D yellow fever vaccine. Both conserved end residues are part of each CDR3. The order of the fields is clone size, CDR3 length, J gene, V gene, D gene, CDR3 DNA, CDR3 protein. D genes are given only for firm matches. The size field is filled for only some rows; it gives once, few, many or a size class.

>NA|14|TRBJ2-3|TRBV6-5|NA
TGTGCCAGCAGTTACGGCAGTAGCACAGATACGCAGTATTTT
CASSYGSSTDTQYF
>few|16|TRBJ2-5|TRBV6-2/TRBV6-3|TRBD2
TGTGCCAGCAGCCCTCTAGCGGGGGCCTACCAAGAGACCCAGTACTTC
CASSPLAGAYQETQYF
>few|16|TRBJ2-2|TRBV20-1|NA
TGCAGTGCTAGAGATCAAGAGACGGCGAACACCGGGGAGCTGTTTTTT
CSARDQETANTGELFF
>few|16|TRBJ2-1|TRBV4-2|TRBD2
TGTGCCAGCAGCCCCGCCGGGACTAGTGGGTACAATGAGCAGTTCTTC
CASSPAGTSGYNEQFF
>few|18|TRBJ1-1|TRBV7-8|TRBD1
TGTGCCAGCAGCCCACAAATCCGGGACAGGGGGCGGAACACTGAAGCTTTCTTT
CASSPQIRDRGRNTEAFF
>few|17|TRBJ2-5|TRBV4-3|NA
TGCGCCAGCAGCCAAGATTTTCCGACAGACCCAAAAGAGACCCAGTACTTC
CASSQDFPTDPKETQYF
>NA|13|TRBJ1-2|TRBV7-9|TRBD1
TGTGCCAGCAGCCGGACAGGGGGCAGTGGCTACACCTTC
CASSRTGGSGYTF
>NA|14|TRBJ1-5|TRBV4-3|NA
TGCGCCAGCAGCCTCTCGGCCGGGAATCAGCCCCAGCATTTT
CASSLSAGNQPQHF
>NA|12|TRBJ1-1|TRBV4-1|NA
TGCGCCAGCAGCCAAGTGGGACTGGAAGCTTTCTTT
CASSQVGLEAFF
>many|15|TRBJ2-1|TRBV7-6|NA
TGTGCCAGCAGCTTAGCGGACCGACTGAACAATGAGCAGTTCTTC
CASSLADRLNNEQFF
>NA|13|TRBJ1-5|TRBV19|NA
TGTGCCAGTAGTATCGGGGGGAATCAGCCCCAGCATTTT
CASSIGGNQPQHF
>NA|15|TRBJ2-1|TRBV5-8|TRBD2
TGTGCCAGCAGCTTGACGGGAGGCTCCTACAATGAGCAGTTCTTC
CASSLTGGSYNEQFF
>many|13|TRBJ2-5|TRBV20-1|NA
TGCAGTGCTAGACCCAGTCTCGGGGAGACCCAGTACTTC
CSARPSLGETQYF